Presented here are 20 T cell receptor beta chains from one specimen sequenced in a study of CD8 T cells in ankylosing spondylitis. For these TCRs, the target antigens are not known. A single record per CDR3 protein comes from TCRdb applying MiXCR to the 5' RACE reads. The sample carries some 840,000 distinct CDR3 sequences, about an eighth recorded once. General study points: It appeared that ankylosing spondylitis blood was characterized by a TCR beta motif of several highly homologous variants.

The sample comprised blood, either unsorted or a sorted T cell fraction (not recorded which). The receptors shown here come from a male donor with ankylosing spondylitis.

The chain joins TRBV20-1 to TRBJ1-2, with D possibly being TRBD1 (6 bases). This CDR3 comprises 13 residues. Trimming removed 3 bases at V and 4 bases at J, with 12 bases between. The germline gives CDR1 DFQATT, CDR2 SNEGSKA (reference sequence). CDR3 loop: CSARLQGPYGYTF. CDR3 nucleotides: TGCAGTGCTAGGCTCCAGGGGCCCTATGGCTACACCTTC.

This clonotype was seen a handful of times. V usage is TRBV20-1 and J usage is TRBJ1-3; 8 bases map to TRBD1. V lost 1 base and J lost 9; bases outside the gene matches: 11. The CDR3 totals 15 residues. The germline V gene has CDR1 DFQATT and CDR2 SNEGSKA (reference sequence). CDR3 bases: TGCAGTGCTAGAGCCGCGGGACAGGCAGGAGGCACCATATATTTT. Protein sequence: CSARAAGQAGGTIYF.

This sequence joins TRBV11-2 and TRBJ1-2; the D is unclear. CDR3 length: 13 amino acids. CDR1 is SGHAT, CDR2 FQNNGV, per germline. The V and J ends lost 5 bases and 5 bases respectively, with 12 bases between them. CDR3 protein: CASSQHGIYGYTF. The CDR3, as DNA: TGTGCCAGCAGCCAACACGGAATTTATGGCTACACCTTC.

This clonotype was counted at least ten times. The rearrangement links TRBV7-2 to TRBJ1-5, with D possibly matching TRBD1 (6 bases). The length of the CDR3 is 15 residues. Germline V gene data show CDR1 as SGHTA and CDR2 as FQGNSA. The ends were cut back, 5 bases at V and 6 bases at J, with 17 bases in the middle. The DNA for the CDR3 is TGTGCCAGCAGCGGAAAGACAGGCCCAGGTCAGCCCCAGCATTTT. The encoded protein is CASSGKTGPGQPQHF.

The rearrangement links TRBV5-1 to TRBJ2-5, with TRBD1 identical over 7 bases. This CDR3 contains 13 residues. Per germline, CDR1 SGHRS and CDR2 YFSETQ. With V trimmed by 3 bases and J by 5 bases, 4 bases remained unmatched. CDR3 sequence: CASSYRGPETQYF. DNA for the CDR3: TGCGCCAGCAGCTACAGGGGTCCGGAGACCCAGTACTTC. The whole variable domain, remainder taken from reference TRBV5-1 and TRBJ2-5, is KAGVTQTPRYLIKTRGQQVTLSCSPISGHRSVSWYQQTPGQGLQFLFEYFSETQRNKGNFPGRFSGRQFSNSRSEMNVSTLELGDSALYLCASSYRGPETQYFGPGTRLLVL.

This clonotype was seen more than once but under ten times. The rearrangement links TRBV6-1 to TRBJ1-6; perhaps TRBD1 as D (6 bases). Per germline, CDR1 MNHNS and CDR2 SASEGT. V was clipped by 2 bases and J by 10 bases, with 15 bases between them. The CDR3 has 15 amino acids. The CDR3, as DNA: TGTGCCAGCAGTGAACTCGGGGGGGCTTGGTCACCCCTCCACTTT. This translates into CASSELGGAWSPLHF.

This chain uses TRBV2 with TRBJ1-1, with TRBD1 matching 8 bases. With V trimmed by 6 bases and J by 5 bases, 8 bases remained unmatched. CDR3 length equals 14 residues. Germline V CDR1 and CDR2: SNHLY, FYNNEI. This CDR3 reads CASRADRGGTEAFF. CDR3 bases: TGTGCCAGCAGGGCCGACAGGGGTGGAACTGAAGCTTTCTTT.

This clonotype was counted a few times. The chain uses TRBV7-2 and TRBJ1-3; D perhaps matches TRBD1 (6 bases). Germline-derived CDR1 and CDR2 are SGHTA and FQGNSA. V was trimmed by 5 bases and J by 0 bases, leaving 14 bases between them. The CDR3 has 16 amino acids. This CDR3 is CASSEGGVTSGNTIYF. CDR3 sequence (DNA): TGTGCCAGCAGCGAGGGGGGGGTTACCTCTGGAAACACCATATATTTT.

This rearrangement joins TRBV10-3 to TRBJ2-7; D possibly uses TRBD1 or TRBD2 (5 bases each). The CDR3 is 14 amino acids. Trimming left V 4 bases short and J 1 base short, with 11 bases between. Germline-derived CDR1 and CDR2 are ENHRY and SYGVKD. CDR3 nucleotides: TGTGCCATCAGTGGGGGGAGTGGATCCTACGAGCAGTACTTC. Protein: CAISGGSGSYEQYF.

The rearrangement joins TRBV6-1 to TRBJ1-2; a weak D match, TRBD1 (6 bases). There are 14 residues in the CDR3. CDR1 MNHNS and CDR2 SASEGT come from the germline V gene. V shed 6 bases and J shed 6 bases, with 17 bases lying between them. Written as DNA, the CDR3 is TGTGCCAGCAGGTCCCGGGACACCTCGGATGGCTACACCTTC. Its translation: CASRSRDTSDGYTF.

This clonotype has a handful of counts. The chain is built from TRBV7-2 and TRBJ1-2; 8 bases map to TRBD1. Trimming at V came to 3 bases and at J to 7 bases, leaving 7 bases not matched to a gene. CDR3 length: 14 residues. Germline CDR1 is SGHTA and CDR2 is FQGNSA. The CDR3 DNA reads as TGTGCCAGCAGCTTGGACAGGGTCATTGGTGGCTACACCTTC. Its translation: CASSLDRVIGGYTF.

This clonotype was counted many times. V is TRBV27 and J is TRBJ2-2; tentative D call: TRBD2 (6 bases). The CDR3 is 15 residues long. Germline V gene data show CDR1 as MNHEY and CDR2 as SMNVEV (reference sequence). The V and J ends lost 5 bases and 2 bases respectively, with 12 bases between them. The CDR3 spells CASSRSGLNTGELFF. The CDR3 DNA is TGTGCCAGCAGTCGATCGGGACTCAACACCGGGGAGCTGTTTTTT.

The chain is built from TRBV15 and TRBJ2-7; D not certain. Trimming took 0 bases from V and 1 from J, leaving 10 bases between them. From germline, CDR1 is LNHNV and CDR2 YYDKDF (reference sequence). The CDR3 spans 15 residues. The CDR3 reads CATSRDKASSYEQYF. CDR3 sequence (DNA): TGTGCCACCAGCAGAGATAAGGCCAGTTCCTACGAGCAGTACTTC.

This clonotype was observed at least ten times. The chain employs TRBV5-1 and TRBJ2-5; 8 nucleotides align to TRBD1. J lost 4 bases, V lost 0 bases, and 8 bases had no gene match. The germline V gene has CDR1 SGHRS and CDR2 YFSETQ. The CDR3 runs 16 residues. CDR3 amino acids: CASSLVGQGTGETQYF. The CDR3 DNA reads as TGCGCCAGCAGCTTGGTAGGACAGGGTACGGGAGAGACCCAGTACTTC.

This clonotype was seen a handful of times. The CDR3 loop reads CASSTDRGGPPLHF. DNA of the CDR3: TGCGCCAGCAGCACGGACAGGGGAGGGCCACCCCTCCACTTT. The V and J genes are TRBV5-1 and TRBJ1-6, with TRBD1 matching 9 bases. The CDR3 runs to 14 residues. Per germline, CDR1 SGHRS and CDR2 YFSETQ. The J segment lost 11 bases and the V segment lost 4 bases, leaving 7 bases of the junction unmatched. The whole variable domain, filled in from reference TRBV5-1 and TRBJ1-6, reads KAGVTQTPRYLIKTRGQQVTLSCSPISGHRSVSWYQQTPGQGLQFLFEYFSETQRNKGNFPGRFSGRQFSNSRSEMNVSTLELGDSALYLCASSTDRGGPPLHFGNGTRLTVT.

In this sample, this clonotype turned up a few times. The V call is TRBV12-3 or TRBV12-4, the J call TRBJ2-7; 7 bases agree with TRBD1. V lost 9 bases and J lost 2; bases outside the gene matches: 13. This CDR3 has 15 amino acids. The CDR3 bases are TGTGCCAGTTCCGATTGGTGGGACAGAACCTACGAGCAGTACTTC. The encoded protein is CASSDWWDRTYEQYF.

About this clonotype itself: One base away lies a much larger clone, so this may be a sequencing read error. This sequence joins TRBV6-2 or TRBV6-3 and TRBJ2-2; no firm D call. Trimming took 2 bases from V and 6 from J, leaving 4 bases between them. The CDR3 totals 12 residues. Looked up from germline, CDR1 is MNHEY and CDR2 is SVGEGT. The CDR3 DNA is TGTGCCAGCAGTTACAACCCCGGGGAGCTGTTTTTT. Translated: CASSYNPGELFF.

The gene calls are TRBV7-2 and TRBJ2-1; TRBD2 matches 13 bases. Germline CDR1 and CDR2: SGHTA and FQGNSA. The ends lost 2 bases at V and 9 bases at J; junction bases unmatched: 7. CDR3 size: 16 residues. The CDR3 nucleotides read TGTGCCAGCAGCTTAACCGGGACTAGCGGGATACGTGAGCAGTTCTTC. Translating it yields CASSLTGTSGIREQFF. Based on the CDR3 plus reference TRBV7-2 and TRBJ2-1, the full variable domain is GAGVSQSPSNKVTEKGKDVELRCDPISGHTALYWYRQSLGQGLEFLIYFQGNSAPDKSGLPSDRFSAERTGGSVSTLTIQRTQQEDSAVYLCASSLTGTSGIREQFFGPGTRLTVL.

The J gene is TRBJ1-5, the V gene TRBV18; D uncertain. Trimming removed 1 base from V and 3 bases from J, with 10 bases in between. This CDR3 region has 15 residues. Germline values: CDR1 KGHSH, CDR2 LQKENI. CDR3 amino acids: CASSPQDAYNQPQHF. The CDR3, as DNA: TGTGCCAGCTCACCACAGGACGCCTACAATCAGCCCCAGCATTTT.

The chain joins TRBV20-1 to TRBJ2-3; the D gene is possibly TRBD2 (5 bases). CDR3 length: 13 amino acids. Germline CDR1 is DFQATT and CDR2 is SNEGSKA (reference sequence). The V and J ends lost 4 bases and 0 bases respectively, with 8 bases between them. CDR3 nucleotide sequence: TGCAGTGCTACGCTAGCTAGCACAGATACGCAGTATTTT. This gives the protein CSATLASTDTQYF.